The clone carrying this T cell receptor (beta chain) was seen a few times. The target antigen is unknown. In the PCR, 60 Vbeta and 13 Jbeta primers were used. The data were produced by immunoSEQ multiplex PCR, yet TCRdb's version contains in-frame clones alone and is incomplete. The sample consists of around 150,000 clones, 80% of them appearing once. V was cut by 2 bases and J by 6 bases, with 9 bases left in between. This CDR3 has 12 residues. This entry belongs to a study of cytomegalovirus exposure and HLA in healthy donors. Whole-study results and caveats: A list of 164 TCR beta chains associated with cytomegalovirus was given. As a later analysis showed, a missense DCLRE1C variant was linked to trimming of TCR beta V- and J-genes.

This chain joins TRBV5-3 and TRBJ2-7, with a weak D call TRBD2 (6 bases). TRBV5-3 is filed as an ORF, its function uncertain. The TCR originated in a man aged 25-40 years in good health and CMV-seronegative. The specimen sequenced was PBMCs. CDR3 coding DNA: TGTGCCAGAAGCTTCCGACTAGTCGAGCAGTACTTC. Translating gives CARSFRLVEQYF.